A single sample gave rise to the 9 T cell receptor beta chains below, sequenced in a study of blood T cell repertoires in COVID-19. Sequencing was performed with immunoSEQ multiplex PCR; in TCRdb, only in-frame clones are kept and a portion is missing. The profile covers 90,000 to 120,000 clones, with around 85% appearing a single time and 3% to 4% taken by the ten largest. Sequenced input: peripheral blood. Receptor source: an elderly woman with active or convalescent COVID-19.

This clone was recorded a few times. The chain has TRBV3-1 (or the pseudogene TRBV3-2) and TRBJ1-5; D unresolved. V was pared by 2 bases and J by 5 bases, with 7 bases between. This CDR3 has 13 amino acids. Germline CDR1 is LGHDT and CDR2 is YNNKEL (reference sequence). The CDR3 coding sequence is TGTGCCAGCAGCCAAAAGGAGGATCAGCCCCAGCATTTT. Its protein is CASSQKEDQPQHF.

This chain joins TRBV2 and TRBJ2-3; 7 positions match TRBD2. Per germline, CDR1 SNHLY and CDR2 FYNNEI. V shed 5 bases, J shed 1 base, and the junction held 6 bases outside the gene matches. This CDR3 spans 15 amino acids. The DNA for the CDR3 is TGTGCCAGCAGTTCAGCGGGGATGGGCACAGATACGCAGTATTTT. Translated, it gives CASSSAGMGTDTQYF.

This clone was picked up a small number of times. V and J are TRBV6-5 and TRBJ2-2; 8 nucleotides agree with TRBD1. The CDR3 runs 14 residues. With V trimmed by 6 bases and J by 9 bases, 9 bases remained unmatched. Looked up from germline, CDR1 is MNHEY and CDR2 is SVGAGI. CDR3: CASSEQGARWELFF. The DNA of the CDR3 is TGTGCCAGCAGCGAGCAGGGGGCGCGGTGGGAGCTGTTTTTT.

The chain has TRBV24-1 and TRBJ2-3; TRBD2 might be the D (5 bases). This CDR3 has 13 residues. The germline V gene has CDR1 KGHDR and CDR2 SFDVKD. The V gene lost 5 bases and the J gene lost 5 bases, with 10 bases spanning the gap. The DNA for the CDR3 is TGTGCCACCAGTGCCGGGAAAAGAGATACGCAGTATTTT. This codes for CATSAGKRDTQYF.

The chain carries TRBV5-1 and TRBJ2-7; D might be TRBD2 (6 bases). Trimming cost V 4 bases and J 3 bases, with 20 bases left between them. Germline CDR1 SGHRS, CDR2 YFSETQ. The CDR3 is 16 amino acids. CDR3 loop: CASSPDYGGMGYEQYF. Written as DNA, the CDR3 is TGCGCCAGCAGCCCGGATTACGGCGGGATGGGCTACGAGCAGTACTTC.

This chain joins TRBV28 and TRBJ1-1; 10 bases are shared with TRBD1. The V and J ends lost 8 bases and 1 base, in that order; junction bases with no gene match: 1. The CDR3 runs to 13 residues. Germline V gene data show CDR1 as MDHEN and CDR2 as SYDVKM. The CDR3 DNA follows: TGTGCCAGCGGGGACAGGGGGAACACTGAAGCTTTCTTT. It encodes CASGDRGNTEAFF.

The V call is TRBV28, the J call TRBJ2-5, with a possible D match to TRBD1 (6 bases). The germline V and J ends were trimmed by 6 bases and 1 base, with 12 bases remaining between them. The CDR3 is made up of 14 amino acids. The germline CDR1 and CDR2 sequences are MDHEN and SYDVKM. The CDR3 is CASSTGQIQETQYF. The CDR3 DNA follows: TGTGCCAGCAGCACAGGACAGATCCAAGAGACCCAGTACTTC.

V is TRBV5-1 and J is TRBJ1-1, with 10 bases aligning to TRBD1. This CDR3 comprises 14 residues. Per germline, CDR1 SGHRS and CDR2 YFSETQ. V was pared by 3 bases and J by 7 bases, with 6 bases of the junction left unmatched. The CDR3 reads CASSSGQGQVEAFF. In DNA form, the CDR3 reads TGCGCCAGCAGCTCGGGACAGGGGCAAGTTGAAGCTTTCTTT.

The CDR3 loop is CASSTPGKLYEQYF. The CDR3 coding sequence is TGTGCCAGCAGTACCCCCGGGAAACTCTACGAGCAGTACTTC. This rearrangement joins TRBV28 to TRBJ2-7; tentative D call: TRBD2 (5 bases). This CDR3 region has 14 residues. Germline CDR1 reads MDHEN; CDR2 reads SYDVKM. The germline V and J ends were trimmed by 5 bases and 3 bases, with 14 bases remaining between them.